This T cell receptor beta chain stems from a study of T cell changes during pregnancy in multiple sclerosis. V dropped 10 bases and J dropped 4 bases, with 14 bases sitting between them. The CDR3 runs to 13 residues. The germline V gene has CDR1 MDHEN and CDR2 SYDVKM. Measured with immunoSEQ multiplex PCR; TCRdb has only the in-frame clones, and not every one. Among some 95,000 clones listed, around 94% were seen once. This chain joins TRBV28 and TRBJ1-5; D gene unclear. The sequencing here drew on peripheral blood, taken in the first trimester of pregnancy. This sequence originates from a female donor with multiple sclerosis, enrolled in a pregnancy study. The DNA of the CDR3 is TGTGCCACCCAGAACCCGGGAAATCAGCCCCAGCATTTT. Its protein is CATQNPGNQPQHF.